The rows below give T cell receptor beta chains drawn from one sample of a study of CD8+ T cells in alopecia areata. Using immunoSEQ multiplex PCR, the repertoire was profiled, and TCRdb retains in-frame clones only, with some absent. Of 120,000 or so clones in the sample, about 50% were seen once. Material for sequencing was NKG2D-low CD8+ T cells sorted from blood. These receptors were obtained from a human donor with alopecia areata. CDR3s include the opening cysteine and the closing phenylalanine or tryptophan. A D gene is named only where the DNA matches it firmly.

cdr3_aa v_call d_call j_call
CASSFIGAEKSYF TRBV11-2 . TRBJ2-7
CAVSCPLRQGGYGYTF TRBV23-1 TRBD1 TRBJ1-2
CSVEDPKAGVGTDTQYF TRBV29-1 TRBD2 TRBJ2-3
CASSLVQGDTDTQYF TRBV7-9 . TRBJ2-3
CSVIAGGPAGELFF TRBV29-1 TRBD2 TRBJ2-2
CASSERPEETQYF TRBV5-1 . TRBJ2-5
CATSRVPAKPNYEQYF TRBV15 . TRBJ2-7
CASSPKRGNRETQYF TRBV23-1 . TRBJ2-5
CAWSVTYYNEQFF TRBV30 . TRBJ2-1
CASSIVILTGPNEQFF TRBV19 . TRBJ2-1
CAWSGLASGKYNEQFF TRBV30 TRBD2 TRBJ2-1
CSVRQPGGPEGLEQYF TRBV29-1 TRBD2 TRBJ2-7
CSVTGTGENTIYF TRBV29-1 TRBD1 TRBJ1-3
CSVEEGREVGGYTF TRBV29-1 . TRBJ1-2
CSTVESGDTQYF TRBV29-1 . TRBJ2-3
CASSLTKDGYPHNEQFF TRBV27 . TRBJ2-1
CASSQALSSYNEQFF TRBV4-3 . TRBJ2-1
CASSLRVDTQYF TRBV7-8 . TRBJ2-3
CSVEDIGNEQFF TRBV29-1 . TRBJ2-1
CASSATKERDWERHSNQPQHF TRBV9 . TRBJ1-5